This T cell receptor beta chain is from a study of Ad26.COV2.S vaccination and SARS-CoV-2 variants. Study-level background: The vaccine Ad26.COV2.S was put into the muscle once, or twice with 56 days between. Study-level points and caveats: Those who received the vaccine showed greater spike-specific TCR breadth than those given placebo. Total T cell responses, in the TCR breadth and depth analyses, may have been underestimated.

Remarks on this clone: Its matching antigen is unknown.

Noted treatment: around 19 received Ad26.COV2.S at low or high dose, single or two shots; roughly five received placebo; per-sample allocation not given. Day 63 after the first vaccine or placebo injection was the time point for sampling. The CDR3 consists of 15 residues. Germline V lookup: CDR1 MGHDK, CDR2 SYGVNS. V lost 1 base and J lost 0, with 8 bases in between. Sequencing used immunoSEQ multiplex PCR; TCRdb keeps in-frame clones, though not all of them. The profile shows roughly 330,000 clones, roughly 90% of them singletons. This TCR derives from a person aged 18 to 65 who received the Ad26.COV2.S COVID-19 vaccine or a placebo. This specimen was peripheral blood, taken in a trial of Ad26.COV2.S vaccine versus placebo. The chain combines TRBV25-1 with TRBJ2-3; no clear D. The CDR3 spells CASSELGSSTDTQYF. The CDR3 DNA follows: TGTGCCAGCAGTGAATTAGGCAGCAGCACAGATACGCAGTATTTT.